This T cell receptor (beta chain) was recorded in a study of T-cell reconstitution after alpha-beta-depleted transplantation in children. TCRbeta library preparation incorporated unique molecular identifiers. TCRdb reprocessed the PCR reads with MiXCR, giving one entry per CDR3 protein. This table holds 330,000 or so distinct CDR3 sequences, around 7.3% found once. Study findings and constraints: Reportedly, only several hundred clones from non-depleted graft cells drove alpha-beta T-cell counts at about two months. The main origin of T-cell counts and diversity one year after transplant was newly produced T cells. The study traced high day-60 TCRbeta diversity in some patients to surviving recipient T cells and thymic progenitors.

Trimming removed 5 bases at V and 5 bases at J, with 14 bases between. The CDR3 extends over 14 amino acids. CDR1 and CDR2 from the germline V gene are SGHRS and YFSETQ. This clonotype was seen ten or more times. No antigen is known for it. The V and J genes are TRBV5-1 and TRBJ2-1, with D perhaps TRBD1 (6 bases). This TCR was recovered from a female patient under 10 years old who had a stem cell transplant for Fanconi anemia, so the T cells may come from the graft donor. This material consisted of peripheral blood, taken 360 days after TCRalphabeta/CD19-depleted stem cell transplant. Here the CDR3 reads CASRRVGADNEQFF. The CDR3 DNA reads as TGCGCCAGCAGGAGGGTGGGGGCCGACAATGAGCAGTTCTTC.